These T cell receptor beta chains were read from a single sample in a study of blood T cells in healthy people across ages. TCRdb ran MiXCR on the 5' RACE reads and lists one entry per CDR3 protein. The sample shows 850,000 to 1,100,000 distinct CDR3 sequences, under 40% of them seen only once. Input material: blood. These receptors all stem from a man aged 18 to 30 in good health. CDR3s include the opening cysteine and the closing phenylalanine or tryptophan. D genes are given only for firm matches. Not every row has a clone size; where given, it reads once, few, many or a size class.

TRBV20-1	TRBJ1-1	.	few	TGCAGTGCTCCCCAGGGGAGTGCGAACACTGAAGCTTTCTTT	CSAPQGSANTEAFF
TRBV15	TRBJ1-4	.	.	TGTGCCACCAGCGGTAACAGCAGGGACGAAGGAGAAAAACTGTTTTTT	CATSGNSRDEGEKLFF
TRBV28	TRBJ2-3	TRBD2	once	TGTGCCAGCAGCCTTTTAGCGGGGGGAAGGGCAGATACGCAGTATTTT	CASSLLAGGRADTQYF
TRBV10-3	TRBJ1-1	.	.	TGTGCCATCAGTGAGTCGGGATTCCATGAAGCTTTCTTT	CAISESGFHEAFF
TRBV20-1	TRBJ2-3	.	.	TGCAGTGCTAAGCCCCAGCTCAGCACAGATACGCAGTATTTT	CSAKPQLSTDTQYF
TRBV4-3	TRBJ2-1	TRBD2	.	TGCGCCAGCAGCCAAGATCTAGCGGGGGGTACAAATGAGCAGTTCTTC	CASSQDLAGGTNEQFF
TRBV20-1	TRBJ1-2	.	.	TGCAGTGCTACCCGACAGGACATGGGGTATGGCTACACCTTC	CSATRQDMGYGYTF
TRBV4-2	TRBJ2-3	.	many	TGTGCCAGCAGCCCTCAGGAAGGGGGGAGCACAGATACGCAGTATTTT	CASSPQEGGSTDTQYF
TRBV9	TRBJ2-5	.	.	TGTGCCAGCAGCGCACAAGGGGTATACCAAGAGACCCAGTACTTC	CASSAQGVYQETQYF
TRBV4-2	TRBJ2-1	.	.	TGTGCCGGCAGCCAAGGGAGGCGGCAATTTACGAATGAGCAGTTCTTC	CAGSQGRRQFTNEQFF
TRBV6-5	TRBJ1-4	.	.	TGTGCCAGCAGTTACGGTTCGCGGGGAAGTGAAAAACTGTTTTTT	CASSYGSRGSEKLFF
TRBV14	TRBJ2-1	TRBD2	.	TGTGCCAGCAGCCTACTAGCGGGGAGGTTGGATGAGCAGTTCTTC	CASSLLAGRLDEQFF
TRBV27	TRBJ2-1	TRBD2	few	TGTGCCAGCAGCCCTTATGAAACGGGACTAGCGGGACCAAATGAGCAGTTCTTC	CASSPYETGLAGPNEQFF
TRBV29-1	TRBJ1-3	.	.	TGCAGCGCCCGACCTCCAGGGATCGCTGGAAACACCATATATTTT	CSARPPGIAGNTIYF
TRBV6-1	TRBJ1-6	.	once	TGTGCCAGCAGTGAAGCAAGACACCCCTATAATTCACCCCTCCACTTT	CASSEARHPYNSPLHF
TRBV6-1	TRBJ1-6	.	few	TGTGCCAGCAGTGAAAGGAATTCACCCCTCCACTTT	CASSERNSPLHF
TRBV4-3	TRBJ2-7	.	few	TGCGCCAGCAGCCAGTGGGACGGAAGGAATGAGCAGTACTTC	CASSQWDGRNEQYF
TRBV7-2	TRBJ1-2	.	.	TGTGCCAGCAGCTTAGTGGGGGGGCTCGATGGCTACACCTTC	CASSLVGGLDGYTF
TRBV30	TRBJ1-3	TRBD1	.	TGTGCCTGGAGTGTACGTCTATTGACAGGGGGCGGAAACACCATATATTTT	CAWSVRLLTGGGNTIYF
TRBV4-3	TRBJ2-3	.	many	TGCGCCAGCAGCCAAGATGCAGGGAGCACAGATACGCAGTATTTT	CASSQDAGSTDTQYF
TRBV6-1	TRBJ2-1	.	.	TGTGCCAGCATTGACAGGCCGAACAATGAGCAGTTCTTC	CASIDRPNNEQFF
TRBV4-3	TRBJ2-1	TRBD2	.	TGCGCCAGCAGCCAAGAAAGCAGCGGGGGACCCTACAATGAGCAGTTCTTC	CASSQESSGGPYNEQFF
TRBV15	TRBJ2-3	.	.	TGTGCCACCAGCAAAAGACCAGACTCTAGCACAGATACGCAGTATTTT	CATSKRPDSSTDTQYF
TRBV5-1	TRBJ2-5	TRBD2	.	TGCGCCAGCAGCCTCGGTAGCGGGGGAACGGTGGACCAAGAGACCCAGTACTTC	CASSLGSGGTVDQETQYF
TRBV28	TRBJ2-7	TRBD1	few	TGTGCCAGCAGTCAATGGACAGGGAGCGCCGAGCAGTACTTC	CASSQWTGSAEQYF
TRBV12-5	TRBJ1-4	TRBD1	.	TGTGCTAGTGGTTCCGGGACAGGAACGAATGAAAAACTGTTTTTT	CASGSGTGTNEKLFF
TRBV20-1	TRBJ2-4	TRBD2	.	TGCAGTGCTAGAGGGACTAGCGGGGGAGAGGACATTCAGTACTTC	CSARGTSGGEDIQYF
TRBV9	TRBJ2-1	.	few	TGTGCCAGCAGCGTAGCTCCCGGGGGTTCCTACAATGAGCAGTTCTTC	CASSVAPGGSYNEQFF
TRBV4-3	TRBJ2-5	.	few	TGCGCCAGCAGCCAAGATAGGGAAGGGGGTTTGGAGACCCAGTACTTC	CASSQDREGGLETQYF
TRBV7-2	TRBJ2-3	.	.	TGTGCCAGCACCCGGCGGCAAGATACGCAGTATTTT	CASTRRQDTQYF
TRBV28	TRBJ2-1	TRBD2	.	TGTGCCAGCAGTTTATCGCTAGCGGGGGCCCTGCTATCCTACAATGAGCAGTTCTTC	CASSLSLAGALLSYNEQFF
TRBV20-1	TRBJ2-2	.	.	TGCAGTGCTAGCCATTCCGGCCAGGCCAAGAACACCGGGGAGCTGTTTTTT	CSASHSGQAKNTGELFF
TRBV4-3	TRBJ1-1	TRBD1	.	TGCGCCAGCAGCCACGGAACAGGGGCCGTGAACACTGAAGCTTTCTTT	CASSHGTGAVNTEAFF
TRBV13	TRBJ1-1	TRBD1	once	TGTGCCAGCAGCAGGGACAGCCGCGATGAAGCTTTCTTT	CASSRDSRDEAFF
TRBV29-1	TRBJ2-3	.	.	TGCAGCGCGTTTGGGTGGAGCACAGATACGCAGTATTTT	CSAFGWSTDTQYF
TRBV7-2	TRBJ1-3	.	.	TGTGCCAGCAGCTTAGAGGGTGGGCTCTTTGGAAACACCATATATTTT	CASSLEGGLFGNTIYF
TRBV28	TRBJ1-1	.	.	TGTGCCAGCAGTTTTCCCAGTGGAGGGACTGAAGCTTTCTTT	CASSFPSGGTEAFF